The present T cell receptor beta chain was sequenced within a study of T cell responses to AZD1222 COVID-19 vaccine (dated by TCRdb to the early 2020s). A note on the overall study: A total of just over 230 trial participants underwent TCR sequencing, of whom 207 received two doses of AZD1222 and around 25 received two doses of the MenACWY control vaccine. Trial participants were enrolled by age into 18-55, 56-69 and 70-plus year subgroups, with roughly 160, 29 and 62 TCR-sequenced participants respectively. The full study reports these points: Participants were mostly white British and included more females than males, and it was suggested by the authors that clonal diversity may have been underestimated. The vaccine-associated CD4 TCRs covered the entire spike protein, and the dominant responses fell in regions 160-218 and 743-854. Epitopes outside the regions mutated in the B.1.351 and B.1.1.7 variants were reportedly recognized by nearly half of the unique spike-specific TCRs. After two AZD1222 doses, both the breadth and the depth of spike-specific TCRs were significantly higher than at day 0 and than in MenACWY recipients. Conclusions about previously exposed vaccinees were limited because only six AZD1222 recipients were SARS-CoV-2 seropositive at baseline. In the small 56-69-year group, the increase in depth fell short of significance, most likely because of low power. No day 14 peak-response samples were available, so repertoires were characterized only after the peak T cell response.

The time point label of this sample denotes: about 28 days (+/-7) after the second vaccine dose. The treatment or condition label for this specimen denotes: meningococcal conjugate vaccine given as trial control. Vaccinee samples came from UK trials COV001 and COV002, including a single-blind randomized controlled phase 2/3 trial of AZD1222 (ChAdOx1 nCoV-19) in healthy adults. For TCRbeta chain sequencing, PBMC samples were collected from trial participants at day 0 and at day 28 after the second dose. The CDR3 regions of human TCRbeta chains were analyzed by immunosequencing. The original methods were these. Repertoire TCRs were matched against a reference library of SARS-CoV-2-specific TCRs generated with the MIRA antigen-specificity platform. Breadth was defined as the fraction of unique TCRs that were SARS-CoV-2-associated. Depth was defined as the fraction of total T cells that were SARS-CoV-2-associated. Each spike-specific TCR was assigned to its reactive spike region and to a CD4 or CD8 class using the MIRA data. Log10-transformed breadth and depth values were compared by one-way ANOVA with Sidak's multiple comparisons tests. Sourced from immuneACCESS, this table was stored by TCRdb with only in-frame sequences that have V and J called. A share of the clones is absent; for the studies checked, an unresolved V gene accounts for under half, and the remainder has no known explanation. V and J calls and clone size are as listed in that table; D and trimming were resolved from the DNA. The sample table records about 140,000 clones; 91% of these occur just once. Of the sample, roughly 7.6% is held by the ten largest clones.

A remark on this clone: The clone's antigen remains unknown. Qualities for individual bases were not recorded, and no much larger clone is one base off.

The cysteine opens and the phenylalanine closes a CDR3 of 14 amino acids. The retained sequence is limited to the CDR3, 42 bases, with the frame set at the first base. CDR1 is given as GTSNPN and CDR2 as SVGIG, both from the germline V gene (reference sequence). V loses 2 bases, J loses 6 bases, and the germline ends lie 14 bases apart. This sequence was found in an adult who received the MenACWY meningococcal vaccine as a control. Sample: peripheral blood, taken 28 days after the second dose of the MenACWY control vaccine. The rearrangement joined TRBV30 to TRBJ1-5; TRBD1 might be the D gene, on 5 matching bases. The CDR3 region reads CAWSPGQGGQPQHF. The DNA sequence reads TGTGCCTGGAGTCCGGGGCAGGGCGGTCAGCCCCAGCATTTT.